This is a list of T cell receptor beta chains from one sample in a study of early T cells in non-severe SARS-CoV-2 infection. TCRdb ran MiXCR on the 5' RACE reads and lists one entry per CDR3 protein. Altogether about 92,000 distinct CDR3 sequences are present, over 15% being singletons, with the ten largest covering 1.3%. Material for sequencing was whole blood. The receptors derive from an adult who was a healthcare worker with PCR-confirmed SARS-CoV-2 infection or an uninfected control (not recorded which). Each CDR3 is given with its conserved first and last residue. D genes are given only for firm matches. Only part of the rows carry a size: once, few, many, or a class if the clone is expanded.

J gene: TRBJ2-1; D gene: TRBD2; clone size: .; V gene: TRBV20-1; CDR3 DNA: TGCAGTGCTAGAAACCTAGCGGGGTACAATGAGCAGTTCTTC; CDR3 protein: CSARNLAGYNEQFF
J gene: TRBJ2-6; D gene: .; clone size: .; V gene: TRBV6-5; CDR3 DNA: TGTGCCAGCAGTTATGAGGCCTCCCTGGGGGCCAACGTCCTGACTTTC; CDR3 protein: CASSYEASLGANVLTF
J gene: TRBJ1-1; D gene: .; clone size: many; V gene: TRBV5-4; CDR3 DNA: TGTGCCAGCAGCTTGGCCGGCATAAACACTGAAGCTTTCTTT; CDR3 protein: CASSLAGINTEAFF
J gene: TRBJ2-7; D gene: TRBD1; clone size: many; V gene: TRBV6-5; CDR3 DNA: TGTGCCAGCAGGTCCACAGGGGGTGAGCAGTACTTC; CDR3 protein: CASRSTGGEQYF
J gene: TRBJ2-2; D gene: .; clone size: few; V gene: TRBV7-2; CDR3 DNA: TGTGCCAGCAGCTTAGCTAAGGGGCGGGTCGGGGAGCTGTTTTTT; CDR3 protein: CASSLAKGRVGELFF
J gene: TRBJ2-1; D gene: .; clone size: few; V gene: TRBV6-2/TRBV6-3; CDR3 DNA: TGTGCCAGCAGTTACCAGGGCCGGGGGAATGAGCAGTTCTTC; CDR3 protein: CASSYQGRGNEQFF
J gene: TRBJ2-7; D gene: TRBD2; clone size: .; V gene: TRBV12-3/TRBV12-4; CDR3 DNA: TGTGCCAGCAGTTTAGGGCGGGGGAGCTCCTACGAGCAGTACTTC; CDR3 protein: CASSLGRGSSYEQYF
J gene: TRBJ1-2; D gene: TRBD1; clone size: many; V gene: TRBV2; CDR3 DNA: TGTGCCAGCAGTGAGCCAGGGGGCGCGAGTACGCGTGGCTACACCTTC; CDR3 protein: CASSEPGGASTRGYTF
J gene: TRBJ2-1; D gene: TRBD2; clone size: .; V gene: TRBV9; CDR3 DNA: TGTGCCAGCAGCGCTAGCTTAGGCGGGGGGACCTTCTCTGAGCAGTTCTTC; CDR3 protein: CASSASLGGGTFSEQFF
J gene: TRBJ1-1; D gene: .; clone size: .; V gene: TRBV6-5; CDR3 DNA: TGTGCCAGCAGTTACGTGCACGGCGCTGAAGCTTTCTTT; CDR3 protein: CASSYVHGAEAFF
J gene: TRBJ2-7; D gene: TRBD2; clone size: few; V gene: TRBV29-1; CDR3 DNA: TGCAGCGTTGGGGGACTAGCGGCCCCCTACGAGCAGTACTTC; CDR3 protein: CSVGGLAAPYEQYF
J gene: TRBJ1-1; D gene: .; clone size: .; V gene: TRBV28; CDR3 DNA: TGTGCCAGCAGTTTAGGTGACTGGGCTGGCGCTTTCTTT; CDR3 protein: CASSLGDWAGAFF
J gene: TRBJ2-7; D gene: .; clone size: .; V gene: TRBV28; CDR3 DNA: TGTGCCAGCAGTTTAGGGTACTACGAGCAGTACTTC; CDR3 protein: CASSLGYYEQYF
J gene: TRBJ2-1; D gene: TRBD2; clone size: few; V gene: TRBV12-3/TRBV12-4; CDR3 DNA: TGTGCCAGCACCCTGGGAGCGGGGGGGTACAATGAGCAGTTCTTC; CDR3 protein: CASTLGAGGYNEQFF
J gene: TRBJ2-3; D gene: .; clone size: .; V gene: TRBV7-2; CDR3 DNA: TGTGCCAGCAGCTTAGCGGCCAGCACAGATACGCAGTATTTT; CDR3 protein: CASSLAASTDTQYF
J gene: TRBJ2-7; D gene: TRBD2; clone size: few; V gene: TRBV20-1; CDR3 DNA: TGCAGTGCTAGAAAGGGAGGGGATCCCCTCTACGAGCAGTACTTC; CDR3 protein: CSARKGGDPLYEQYF
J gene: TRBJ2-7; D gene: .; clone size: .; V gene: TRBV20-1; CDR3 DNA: TGCAGTGCTAGAGTCGGACAAGAGCAGTACTTC; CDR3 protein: CSARVGQEQYF
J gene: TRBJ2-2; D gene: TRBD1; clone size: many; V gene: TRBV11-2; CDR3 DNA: TGTGCCAGCAGCTTAGTGACAGGGATTACCGGGGAGCTGTTTTTT; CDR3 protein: CASSLVTGITGELFF
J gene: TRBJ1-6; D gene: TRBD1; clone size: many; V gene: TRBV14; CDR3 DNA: TGTGCCAGCAGCCAAGAAAGGGGGCGTTCACCCCTCCACTTT; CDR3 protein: CASSQERGRSPLHF
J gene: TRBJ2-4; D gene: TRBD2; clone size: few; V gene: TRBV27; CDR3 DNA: TGTGCCAGCAGTTCTTGGACTAGCGGTACGCTACTAGCCAAAAACATTCAGTACTTC; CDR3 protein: CASSSWTSGTLLAKNIQYF
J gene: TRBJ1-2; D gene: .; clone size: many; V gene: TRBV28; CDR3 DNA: TGTGCCAGCAATCCCGCCGGCTCACTGGGCTACACCTTC; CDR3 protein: CASNPAGSLGYTF
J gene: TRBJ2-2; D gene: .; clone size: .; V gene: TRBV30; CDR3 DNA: TGTGCCTCCACGGGATCTTCGGGGGCCCTAACCGGGGAGCTGTTTTTT; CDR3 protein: CASTGSSGALTGELFF
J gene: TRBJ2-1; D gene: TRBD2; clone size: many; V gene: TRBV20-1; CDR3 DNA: TGCAGTGCTAGAGATCCTAGCGGAATATACAATGAGCAGTTCTTC; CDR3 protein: CSARDPSGIYNEQFF
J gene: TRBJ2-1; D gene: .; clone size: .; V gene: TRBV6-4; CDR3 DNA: TGTGCCAGCAGCCGGGACTCCGGGGGATACAATGAGCAGTTCTTC; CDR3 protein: CASSRDSGGYNEQFF
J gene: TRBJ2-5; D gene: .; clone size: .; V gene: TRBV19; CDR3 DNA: TGTGCCAGTAGTACCTGGACAGATTCTCAAGAGACCCAGTACTTC; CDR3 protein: CASSTWTDSQETQYF
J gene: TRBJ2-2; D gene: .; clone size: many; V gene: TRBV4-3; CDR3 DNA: TGCGCCAGCAGCCAGGACGGAACTTTGGGCACCGGGGAGCTGTTTTTT; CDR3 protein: CASSQDGTLGTGELFF
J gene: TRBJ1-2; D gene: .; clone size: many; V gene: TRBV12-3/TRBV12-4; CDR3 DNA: TGTGCCAGCAGTTTAGCTTCGGGGCTGGGCTATGGCTACACCTTC; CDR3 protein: CASSLASGLGYGYTF
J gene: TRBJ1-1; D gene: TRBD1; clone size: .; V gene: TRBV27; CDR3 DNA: TGTGCCAGCAGTTTAGGTGTGACAGGGGACGAGGGCCCTGAAGCTTTCTTT; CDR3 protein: CASSLGVTGDEGPEAFF
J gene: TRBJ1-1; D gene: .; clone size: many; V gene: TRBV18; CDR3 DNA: TGTGCCAGCTCACCCGAACTGGACACTGAAGCTTTCTTT; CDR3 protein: CASSPELDTEAFF
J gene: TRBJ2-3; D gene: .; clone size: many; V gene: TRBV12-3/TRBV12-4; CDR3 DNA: TGTGCCAGCAGTCCCGGGACCGGCACAGATACGCAGTATTTT; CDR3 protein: CASSPGTGTDTQYF
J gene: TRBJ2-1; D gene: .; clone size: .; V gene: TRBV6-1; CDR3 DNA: TGTGCCAGCCCGGTGGATGATCTGCGGAATGAGCAGTTCTTC; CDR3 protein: CASPVDDLRNEQFF
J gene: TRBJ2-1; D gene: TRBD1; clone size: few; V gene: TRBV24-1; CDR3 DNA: TGTGCCACCAGTGAAAGTGGACAGGGGTCCTATGAGCAGTTCTTC; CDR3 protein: CATSESGQGSYEQFF
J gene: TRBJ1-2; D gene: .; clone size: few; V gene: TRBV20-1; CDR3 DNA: TGCAGTGCTAGCATGGGGGGCTATGTCTATGGCTACACCTTC; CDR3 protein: CSASMGGYVYGYTF
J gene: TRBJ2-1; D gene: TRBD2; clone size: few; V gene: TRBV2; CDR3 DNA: TGTGCCAGCAGTTTGTTGCTAGCGGGAGATAGCAATGAGCAGTTCTTC; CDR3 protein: CASSLLLAGDSNEQFF
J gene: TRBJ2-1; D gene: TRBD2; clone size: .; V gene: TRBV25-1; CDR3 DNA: TGTGCCAGCGGCGGGGGGGTCAATGAGCAGTTCTTC; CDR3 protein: CASGGGVNEQFF
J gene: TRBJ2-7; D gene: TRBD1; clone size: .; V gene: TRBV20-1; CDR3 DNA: TGCAGTGCTAGGGGGCGACAGGGCCAGGGGACGCAGTACTTC; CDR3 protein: CSARGRQGQGTQYF
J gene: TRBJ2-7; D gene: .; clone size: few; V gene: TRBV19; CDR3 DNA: TGTGCCAGTAGTATAACAGGTGCAGCCTACGAGCAGTACTTC; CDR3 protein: CASSITGAAYEQYF
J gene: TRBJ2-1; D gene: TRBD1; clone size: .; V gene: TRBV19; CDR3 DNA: TGTGCCAGTAGTACAGGGGGCGACAATAGTCGGATCTATGAGCAGTTCTTC; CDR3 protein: CASSTGGDNSRIYEQFF
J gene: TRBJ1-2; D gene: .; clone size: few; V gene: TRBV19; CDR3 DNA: TGTGCCAGTAGTCCAAGACTGCAGGACATTAACTATGGCTACACCTTC; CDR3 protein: CASSPRLQDINYGYTF
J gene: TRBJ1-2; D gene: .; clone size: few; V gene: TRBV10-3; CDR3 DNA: TGTGCCATCAGTGGTTCGAACTTTAACGTATATGGCTACACCTTC; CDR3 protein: CAISGSNFNVYGYTF
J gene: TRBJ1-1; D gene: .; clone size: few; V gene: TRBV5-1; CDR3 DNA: TGCGCCAGCAGCTTGGGGAGGGAGAGGACGCTGAACACTGAAGCTTTCTTT; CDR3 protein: CASSLGRERTLNTEAFF
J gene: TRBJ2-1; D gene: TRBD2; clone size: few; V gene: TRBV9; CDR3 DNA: TGTGCCAGCAGCGTAGCCCTTAGCGGGAGCGGCAATGAGCAGTTCTTC; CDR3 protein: CASSVALSGSGNEQFF
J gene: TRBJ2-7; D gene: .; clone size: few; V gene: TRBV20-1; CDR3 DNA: TGCAGTGCCCGGCCGGAGAGCTACGAGCAGTACTTC; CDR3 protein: CSARPESYEQYF
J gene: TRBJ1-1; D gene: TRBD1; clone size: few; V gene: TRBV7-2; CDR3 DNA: TGTGCCAGCAGCTACTACAGGGGGCTACGCACTGAAGCTTTCTTT; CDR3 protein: CASSYYRGLRTEAFF
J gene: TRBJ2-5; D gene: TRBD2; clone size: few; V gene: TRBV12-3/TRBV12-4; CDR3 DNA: TGTGCCAGCAGTTCCCTAGCGGGTAGAATTTTAGAGACCCAGTACTTC; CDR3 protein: CASSSLAGRILETQYF